This T cell receptor (beta chain) appears in the sequencing data of a study of cytomegalovirus exposure and HLA in healthy donors. In its sample, this clone was seen a few times. Its target is not known. The approximately 130-subject validation cohort, separate from the 666-subject first cohort, included the donors. Study-wide results and caveats: Many donors carried some public TCRs, although rarity characterized most TCR sequences. As confirmed in vitro, a few CMV-associated chains were specific for CMV antigens. Cytomegalovirus association was assigned to more than 150 TCR beta chains.

Trimming cost V 6 bases and J 4 bases, with 16 bases left between them. Germline V lookup: CDR1 SQVTM, CDR2 ANQGSEA. The CDR3 is 14 amino acids. Produced via immunoSEQ multiplex PCR; TCRdb's table is partial and in-frame only. The sample contains fewer than 350,000 clones, around 87% of which appear only once. Sequenced material: PBMCs. The source is a woman aged 18-29 years in good health and CMV-seronegative. The chain recombines TRBV29-1 with TRBJ2-1, with D perhaps matching TRBD2 (5 bases). CDR3: CSVAGLSSYNEQFF. The CDR3 DNA follows: TGCAGCGTCGCTGGACTTTCGAGTTACAATGAGCAGTTCTTC.